The 29 T cell receptor beta chains reported below all come from one sample, sequenced in a study of blood T cell repertoires in COVID-19. Measured with immunoSEQ multiplex PCR; TCRdb has only the in-frame clones, and not every one. The data hold under 20,000 clones, with over 70% observed a single time. Sequencing was carried out using peripheral blood. The receptors were gathered from a human donor in a cohort sampled during active COVID-19.

The chain links TRBV20-1 to TRBJ2-4, with D possibly being TRBD2 (6 bases). Per germline, CDR1 DFQATT and CDR2 SNEGSKA (reference sequence). Trimming cost V 6 bases and J 8 bases, with 11 bases left between them. The CDR3 is 11 residues long. This CDR3 reads CSAPGEDIQYF. CDR3 sequence (DNA): TGCAGTGCGCCGGGAGAGGACATTCAGTACTTC.

This clone was counted a single time. The V call is TRBV27, the J call TRBJ2-7; unclear D gene. The V and J ends lost 5 bases and 5 bases respectively, with 19 bases between them. This CDR3 is 15 amino acids long. Germline V lookup: CDR1 MNHEY, CDR2 SMNVEV (reference sequence). The DNA for the CDR3 is TGTGCCAGCAGTCCCCGCGGCACCAAATACAACGAGCAGTACTTC. It encodes CASSPRGTKYNEQYF.

V gene TRBV6-1 combines with J gene TRBJ2-4; D may be TRBD2 (5 bases). V was clipped by 3 bases and J by 3 bases, with 6 bases between them. Germline assignment: CDR1 MNHNS and CDR2 SASEGT. The CDR3 runs to 13 residues. The CDR3 reads CASSDSDKNIQYF. CDR3 nucleotide sequence: TGTGCCAGCAGTGATAGCGACAAAAACATTCAGTACTTC.

The genes are TRBV28 and TRBJ1-2; 8 bases align to TRBD1. The CDR3 has 14 amino acids. CDR1 is MDHEN, CDR2 SYDVKM, per germline. Trimming removed 6 bases from V and 4 bases from J; junction bases left unmatched: 7. The CDR3 nucleotides are TGTGCCAGCAGGTCAGGGGGCGTCGGCTATGGCTACACCTTC. Its protein is CASRSGGVGYGYTF.

The chain joins TRBV19 to TRBJ2-1; 10 bases are a match to TRBD2. CDR1 is LNHDA, CDR2 SQIVND, per germline (reference sequence). The J segment lost 2 bases and the V segment lost 0 bases, leaving 4 bases of the junction unmatched. The CDR3 is 17 residues long. The CDR3 DNA sequence: TGTGCCAGTAGTATAGAGGGACTAGCGACAGCCTACAATGAGCAGTTCTTC. Translated: CASSIEGLATAYNEQFF.

This clone was recorded once. V usage is TRBV2 and J usage is TRBJ2-3; TRBD1 aligns across 7 bases. This CDR3 has 13 residues. Germline V gene data show CDR1 as SNHLY and CDR2 as FYNNEI. J was trimmed by 3 bases and V by 8 bases; bases with no gene match: 5. The CDR3 loop reads CASRTGLTDTQYF. The CDR3 region has the DNA TGTGCCAGCCGGACAGGACTGACAGATACGCAGTATTTT.

As to this clone: An end of the junction differs from the germline gene, which may be a read error. The DNA of the CDR3 is TGTGCTAGCAGCTTAGAGGGGGCCGGGGAGCTGTTTTTT. Translating it yields CASSLEGAGELFF. The chain is built from TRBV7-7 and TRBJ2-2; D is perhaps TRBD1 (6 bases). This CDR3 has 13 amino acids. Germline V gene sequence: CDR1 SSHAT, CDR2 FNYEAQ (reference sequence).

Only a few counts were recorded for this clone. This rearrangement joins TRBV28 to TRBJ2-7; D is unclear. V lost 4 bases and J 3 bases, leaving 4 bases between the germline ends. Germline V lookup: CDR1 MDHEN, CDR2 SYDVKM. The CDR3 runs 11 residues. The CDR3 nucleotides are TGTGCCAGCAGTTCCTACTACGAGCAGTACTTC. It is translated as CASSSYYEQYF.

The rearrangement links TRBV29-1 to TRBJ1-1; TRBD1 agrees at 11 bases. V dropped 7 bases and J dropped 5; count of bases not matched to a gene: 6. The CDR3 has 13 residues. In germline, CDR1 is SQVTM, CDR2 ANQGSEA. The DNA for the CDR3 is TGCAGCGCCCGGACAGGGGGCGGAACTGAAGCTTTCTTT. Protein product: CSARTGGGTEAFF.

The chain has TRBV10-2 and TRBJ1-5; 10 nucleotides match TRBD1. Looked up from germline, CDR1 is WSHSY and CDR2 is SAAADI. V shed 3 bases, J shed 7 bases, and the junction held 12 bases outside the gene matches. The length of the CDR3 is 17 residues. The CDR3 bases are TGCGCCAGCAGTGAAATTAGAGGACAGGGGGTGGCACAGCCCCAGCATTTT. Protein product: CASSEIRGQGVAQPQHF.

The chain joins TRBV5-1 to TRBJ2-4; 10 positions match TRBD2. V lost 4 bases, J lost 6 bases, and 7 bases stayed unmatched. The CDR3 has 15 residues. CDR1 and CDR2 (germline): SGHRS, YFSETQ. CDR3 in DNA: TGCGCCAGCAGCCCTGCTAGCGGGAGCTTAAACATTCAGTACTTC. This gives the protein CASSPASGSLNIQYF.

Here the CDR3 reads CASSITSVQETQYF. The CDR3 DNA reads as TGCGCCAGCAGCATAACTAGCGTTCAAGAGACCCAGTACTTC. The chain employs TRBV5-1 and TRBJ2-5, with 7 bases matching TRBD2. V was clipped by 4 bases and J by 2 bases; unmatched bases: 5. The CDR3 covers 14 residues. CDR1 and CDR2 from the germline V gene are SGHRS and YFSETQ. Variable domain in full (rest from reference TRBV5-1 and TRBJ2-5): KAGVTQTPRYLIKTRGQQVTLSCSPISGHRSVSWYQQTPGQGLQFLFEYFSETQRNKGNFPGRFSGRQFSNSRSEMNVSTLELGDSALYLCASSITSVQETQYFGPGTRLLVL.

This chain links TRBV6-4 with TRBJ2-1, with 8 bases identical to TRBD2. V lost 7 bases to trimming and J lost 7 bases; unmatched junction nucleotides: 12. The CDR3 length is 15 residues. In germline, CDR1 is MRHNA, CDR2 SNTAGT. The CDR3 DNA reads as TGTGCCAGCAAATTATCAGCGGGAGCCCGAAATGAGCAGTTCTTC. It is translated as CASKLSAGARNEQFF.

This clone was observed a handful of times. V usage is TRBV28 and J usage is TRBJ2-3, with 7 bases matching TRBD1. Unmatched junction bases numbered 21, after V lost 7 bases and J lost 2 bases. Germline V gene data show CDR1 as MDHEN and CDR2 as SYDVKM. The CDR3 runs 19 residues. The CDR3 is CASTPSPGQSYSPTDTQYF. As DNA, the CDR3 is TGTGCCAGCACTCCTTCTCCGGGACAGTCCTACTCCCCCACAGATACGCAGTATTTT.

V gene TRBV4-2 combines with J gene TRBJ2-1; TRBD2 aligns across 9 bases. Germline trimming cut 0 bases from V and 8 bases from J; bases unmatched to any gene: 8. This CDR3 has 16 amino acids. Germline loops: CDR1 LGHNA, CDR2 YNFKEQ. CDR3 in amino acids: CASSQDYAAGGHEQFF. The CDR3 region has the DNA TGTGCCAGCAGCCAAGATTACGCGGCGGGAGGGCATGAGCAGTTCTTC.

The chain links TRBV11-2 to TRBJ2-7, with a possible D match to TRBD2 (5 bases). In germline, CDR1 is SGHAT, CDR2 FQNNGV. CDR3 length: 14 residues. V was pared by 4 bases and J by 2 bases, with 12 bases between. CDR3 protein: CASSSDGGTYEQYF. As DNA, the CDR3 is TGTGCCAGCAGCTCCGACGGAGGCACCTACGAGCAGTACTTC.

This chain connects TRBV6-5 to TRBJ2-7; D may be TRBD2 (6 bases). Per germline, CDR1 MNHEY and CDR2 SVGAGI. The CDR3 totals 10 residues. The DNA of the CDR3 is TGTGCCAGCAGTCGGGGGTCTTATCTCGTT. This sequence encodes CASSRGSYLV.

This clone was detected only once. V and J are TRBV29-1 and TRBJ2-5, with 8 positions matching TRBD2. CDR1 and CDR2 (germline): SQVTM, ANQGSEA. V was clipped by 7 bases and J by 1 base; unmatched bases: 8. This CDR3 contains 14 residues. The CDR3 nucleotides are TGCAGCGCATCCAGCGGGAGCGGCCAAGAGACCCAGTACTTC. It translates to CSASSGSGQETQYF. Complete variable domain (other parts from reference TRBV29-1 and TRBJ2-5): SAVISQKPSRDICQRGTSLTIQCQVDSQVTMMFWYRQQPGQSLTLIATANQGSEATYESGFVIDKFPISRPNLTFSTLTVSNMSPEDSSIYLCSASSGSGQETQYFGPGTRLLVL.

A few counts support this clone. J is TRBJ2-7 and V is TRBV5-1, with D uncertain. Germline CDR1 and CDR2: SGHRS and YFSETQ. The V end lost 5 bases, the J end lost 3 bases, and 18 bases lay between the germline ends. The CDR3 totals 15 residues. Here the CDR3 DNA reads TGCGCCAGCAGGCTTGGGCCATCCTCCGGCTACGAGCAGTACTTC. Its translation is CASRLGPSSGYEQYF.

A remark on this clone: The junction differs from germline at one of its ends, possibly a read error. The genes are TRBV13 and TRBJ2-1; tentative D call: TRBD1 (6 bases). The CDR3 is 15 residues long. The germline CDR1 and CDR2 sequences are PRHDT and FYEKMQ (reference sequence). DNA of the CDR3: TGTGCCAGCAGCTTCCCGGGACACTCCCACAATGAGCAGTTCTTC. This translates into CASSFPGHSHNEQFF. Based on the CDR3 plus reference TRBV13 and TRBJ2-1, the full variable domain is AAGVIQSPRHLIKEKRETATLKCYPIPRHDTVYWYQQGPGQDPQFLISFYEKMQSDKGSIPDRFSAQQFSDYHSELNMSSLELGDSALYFCASSFPGHSHNEQFFGPGTRLTVL.

The rearrangement joins TRBV28 to TRBJ1-6; 11 bases align to TRBD1. There are 16 residues in the CDR3. J lost 10 bases, V lost 6 bases, and 11 bases had no gene match. Germline V gene lookup returns CDR1 MDHEN and CDR2 SYDVKM. This CDR3 reads CASRKSGQGARSPLHF. DNA for the CDR3: TGTGCCAGCAGAAAGTCCGGACAGGGGGCCCGGTCACCCCTCCACTTT.

The chain employs TRBV7-6 and TRBJ2-3; the match to TRBD2 covers 13 bases. Germline V gives CDR1 SGHVS, CDR2 FNYEAQ. Trimming took 4 bases from V and 10 from J; bases not matched to a gene: 11. The CDR3 covers 16 residues. CDR3 DNA sequence: TGTGCCAGCAGCTCCGAACTAGCGGGGGGGAACGGGGCGCAGTATTTT. Protein product: CASSSELAGGNGAQYF.

The J gene is TRBJ1-6, the V gene TRBV6-5; the match to TRBD1 covers 7 bases. CDR3 length: 15 residues. J gave up 8 bases and V 5 bases, and 9 bases lay outside the gene matches. Germline V gene lookup returns CDR1 MNHEY and CDR2 SVGAGI. The CDR3 coding sequence is TGTGCCAGCAGTAACACAGGGGATAGAGATTCACCCCTCCACTTT. Translation: CASSNTGDRDSPLHF.

A single count supports this clone. The chain combines TRBV5-1 with TRBJ2-3; 10 bases match TRBD2. Germline V CDR1 and CDR2: SGHRS, YFSETQ. The J segment lost 3 bases and the V segment lost 0 bases, leaving 1 base of the junction unmatched. The CDR3 sequence is 15 residues long. The CDR3 protein is CASSLGTSGTDTQYF. DNA for the CDR3: TGCGCCAGCAGCTTGGGGACTAGCGGAACAGATACGCAGTATTTT.

The V gene is TRBV7-8, the J gene TRBJ2-5, with 8 bases lining up with TRBD2. Per germline, CDR1 SGHVS and CDR2 FQNEAQ. Germline trimming cut 1 base from V and 4 bases from J; bases unmatched to any gene: 2. There are 14 residues in the CDR3. The CDR3 DNA sequence: TGTGCCAGCAGCTTAGGGGCGGGAGGAGAGACCCAGTACTTC. This encodes CASSLGAGGETQYF.

V usage is TRBV21-1 and J usage is TRBJ2-3; TRBD1, the table's D call, lacks a check against the DNA. TRBV21-1 is flagged as a pseudogene. The CDR3 totals 16 residues. The CDR3 sequence is CASSSSREIGTDTQYF. The CDR3 DNA reads TGTGCCAGCAGCTCCTCCAGGGAAATAGGCACAGATACGCAGTATTTT.

The chain joins TRBV11-2 to TRBJ2-3; D perhaps matches TRBD2 (5 bases). V lost 1 base and J lost 1, with 15 bases in between. The CDR3 consists of 17 residues. Germline V gene lookup returns CDR1 SGHAT and CDR2 FQNNGV. This chain's CDR3 is CASSLATGRARTDTQYF. For the CDR3, the DNA is TGTGCCAGCAGCTTAGCCACCGGGCGGGCGCGCACAGATACGCAGTATTTT.

The CDR3 protein is CASRTGEGTVPQHF. CDR3 bases: TGTGCCAGTAGGACAGGGGAGGGAACGGTGCCCCAGCATTTT. The J gene is TRBJ1-5, the V gene TRBV19, with 8 bases fitting TRBD1. The CDR3 length is 14 residues. Germline-derived CDR1 and CDR2 are LNHDA and SQIVND (reference sequence). With 6 bases clipped from V and 9 bases from J, the junction kept 10 bases outside the gene matches.

The V gene is TRBV27, the J gene TRBJ2-1, with a weak D call TRBD1 (8 bases). This CDR3 spans 12 amino acids. Germline CDR1 and CDR2: MNHEY and SMNVEV (reference sequence). V was pared by 6 bases and J by 7 bases, with 10 bases between. The CDR3 sequence: CASRQGGNEQFF. CDR3 nucleotides: TGTGCCAGCAGACAGGGGGGGAATGAGCAGTTCTTC.